This TCR beta chain stems from a study of PD-1 blockade in classical Hodgkin lymphoma. General study points: Newly diagnosed patients were reported to exhibit reduced baseline TCR diversity relative to healthy donors. Newly diagnosed and completely responding patients shared comparable baseline diversity. Causes of the repertoire differences remain undefined, possibly disease activity or prior therapy.

Time point specified: cycle 4 day 1 (C4D1), after more than five weeks of nivolumab. No patient escaped relapse after autologous stem cell transplantation, and brentuximab vedotin exposure varied. Notes on this clone: What it recognizes is unknown.

V shed 5 bases, J shed 4 bases, and the junction held 5 bases outside the gene matches. Germline V gives CDR1 MNHEY, CDR2 SMNVEV (reference sequence). CDR3 length: 15 residues. Method: immunoSEQ multiplex PCR; TCRdb's copy keeps in-frame clones and lacks some. Among tens of thousands of clones listed, approximately 90% were seen once. This clonotype was sampled from a human donor with classical Hodgkin lymphoma. This rearrangement joins TRBV27 to TRBJ2-5, with 12 bases lining up with TRBD1. The material was peripheral blood mononuclear cells (PBMCs), obtained before the fourth cycle of nivolumab. CDR3 sequence reads: CASSPGTGGRETQYF. CDR3 coding DNA: TGTGCCAGCAGTCCCGGGACAGGGGGCCGAGAGACCCAGTACTTC.